This T cell receptor beta chain was sequenced during a study of blood T cell repertoires in COVID-19. Study information: Acute and convalescent COVID-19 specimens originated in the United States, Italy and Spain. The analysed material was cDNA or gDNA that came from T cells, B-cell-depleted T cells, or PBMCs.

This clone was counted only a few times. The CDR3 is 16 residues long. V lost 3 bases, J lost 5 bases, and 6 bases stayed unmatched. Per germline, CDR1 WSHSY and CDR2 SAAADI. How the authors handled the data: Amplification of reference gene primers provided the estimated nucleated cell counts. Libraries were prepared by immunoSEQ multiplex PCR; TCRdb keeps only in-frame clonotypes and omits some of them. The DNA gave D and trimming, while V, J and clone size come from that table. The sample yields fewer than 50,000 clones, roughly 73% seen once. The specimen was peripheral blood. The chain is built from TRBV10-2 and TRBJ2-7; 14 nucleotides align to TRBD2. This clonotype was obtained from an elderly man with acute or convalescent COVID-19. Here the CDR3 reads CASSDRGLAGVDEQYF. The CDR3 nucleotides are TGCGCCAGCAGTGATAGGGGACTAGCGGGAGTTGACGAGCAGTACTTC.